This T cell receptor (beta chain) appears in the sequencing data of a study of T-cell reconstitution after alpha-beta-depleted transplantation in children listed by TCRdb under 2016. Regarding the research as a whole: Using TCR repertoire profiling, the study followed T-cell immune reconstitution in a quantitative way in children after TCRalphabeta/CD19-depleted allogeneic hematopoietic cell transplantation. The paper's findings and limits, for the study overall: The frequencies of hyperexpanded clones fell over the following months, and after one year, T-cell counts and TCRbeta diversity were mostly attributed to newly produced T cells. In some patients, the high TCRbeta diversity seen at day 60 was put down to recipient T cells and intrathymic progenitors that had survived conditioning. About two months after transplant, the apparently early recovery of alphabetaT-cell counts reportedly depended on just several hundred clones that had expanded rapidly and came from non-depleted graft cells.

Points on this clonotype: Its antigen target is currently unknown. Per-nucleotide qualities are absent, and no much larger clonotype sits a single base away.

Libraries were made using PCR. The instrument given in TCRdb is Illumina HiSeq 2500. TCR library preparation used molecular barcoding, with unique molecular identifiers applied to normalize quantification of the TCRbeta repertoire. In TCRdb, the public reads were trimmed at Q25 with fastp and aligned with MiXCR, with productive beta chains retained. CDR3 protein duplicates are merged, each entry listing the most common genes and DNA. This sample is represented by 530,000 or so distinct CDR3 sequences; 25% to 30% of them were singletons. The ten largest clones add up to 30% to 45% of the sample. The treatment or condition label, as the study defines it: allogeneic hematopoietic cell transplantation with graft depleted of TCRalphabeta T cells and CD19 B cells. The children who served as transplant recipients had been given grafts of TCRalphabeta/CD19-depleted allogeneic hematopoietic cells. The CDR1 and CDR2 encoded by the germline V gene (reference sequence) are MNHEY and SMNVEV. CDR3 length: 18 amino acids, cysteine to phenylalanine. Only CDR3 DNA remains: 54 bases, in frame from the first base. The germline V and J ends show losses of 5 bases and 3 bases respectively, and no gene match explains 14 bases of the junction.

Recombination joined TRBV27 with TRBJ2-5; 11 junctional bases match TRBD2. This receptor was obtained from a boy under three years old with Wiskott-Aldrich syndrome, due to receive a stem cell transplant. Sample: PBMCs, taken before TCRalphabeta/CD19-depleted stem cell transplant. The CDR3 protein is CASSATFSGRANEETQYF. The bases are TGTGCCAGCAGTGCCACCTTTAGCGGGAGGGCTAACGAAGAGACCCAGTACTTC.